Each of the 22 T cell receptor beta chains below was sequenced from the same sample in a study of T cells in Graves' hyperthyroidism and ophthalmopathy. RNA transcripts were the template for amplifying TCR beta CDR3 regions. HTBI primers were the set used in a first-round RT-PCR of the TCR CDR3. MiXCR, run by TCRdb on the multiplex PCR reads, gives a single entry per CDR3 protein. This table holds a few hundred thousand distinct CDR3 sequences, 15% to 19% found once. Material for sequencing was blood. The origin of the receptors is a woman aged 18-29 years with Graves' hyperthyroidism that later progressed to Graves' ophthalmopathy.

This clonotype has only a few counts. The J gene is TRBJ1-6, the V gene TRBV27; TRBD1 matches at 8 bases. The CDR3 length is 14 residues. V shed 4 bases, J shed 9 bases, and the junction held 5 bases outside the gene matches. CDR1 and CDR2 (germline): MNHEY, SMNVEV (reference sequence). CDR3 amino acids: CASSSRGRISPLHF. CDR3 sequence (DNA): TGTGCCAGCAGTTCCAGGGGGCGGATTTCACCCCTCCACTTT.

This clonotype has at least ten counts. J is TRBJ2-7 and V is TRBV6-2 or TRBV6-3; 9 nucleotides align to TRBD1. The V gene's germline CDR1 is MNHEY and CDR2 SVGEGT. This CDR3 spans 14 amino acids. The J segment lost 5 bases and the V segment lost 6 bases, leaving 8 bases of the junction unmatched. CDR3 sequence: CASRLDRGKDEQYF. In nucleotides, the CDR3 is TGTGCCAGCAGGCTGGACAGGGGTAAAGACGAGCAGTACTTC.

The CDR3 bases are TGCGCCAGCAGCGCAAGGAGCCCCTACGAGCAGTACTTC. It yields the protein CASSARSPYEQYF. This chain links TRBV4-1 with TRBJ2-7; unclear D gene. The CDR3 is made up of 13 amino acids. Trimming removed 5 bases at V and 2 bases at J, with 10 bases between. Per germline, CDR1 MGHRA and CDR2 YSYEKL.

This clonotype has more than one count but fewer than ten. A clone one base away is much larger, so this may be a read error. CDR3 sequence: CAGSLALAGADTQYF. CDR3 in DNA: TGTGCCGGCAGTTTAGCTCTAGCTGGGGCAGATACGCAGTATTTT. The rearrangement links TRBV12-3 or TRBV12-4 to TRBJ2-3; maybe TRBD2 (5 bases). CDR3 length: 15 amino acids.

J is TRBJ1-1 and V is TRBV7-9; D is unclear. Looked up from germline, CDR1 is SEHNR and CDR2 is FQNEAQ (reference sequence). The CDR3 is made up of 13 amino acids. The V and J ends lost 3 bases and 4 bases respectively, with 9 bases between them. CDR3 in amino acids: CASSFSLLTEAFF. CDR3 coding DNA: TGTGCCAGCAGCTTTAGCTTACTCACTGAAGCTTTCTTT.

A note on this clonotype: The junction departs from the called germline gene at one end, perhaps through a read error. The rearrangement joins TRBV11-1 to TRBJ2-1; D remains unclear. Germline CDR1 reads SGHAT; CDR2 reads FQDESV (reference sequence). This CDR3 comprises 16 residues. The chain's CDR3 is CASSDTAFGGYNEQFF. CDR3 in DNA: TGCGCCAGCAGCGACACCGCCTTCGGCGGCTACAATGAGCAGTTCTTC.

This clonotype was counted at least ten times. This rearrangement joins TRBV28 to TRBJ2-7, with TRBD2 identical over 11 bases. The CDR3 is 16 amino acids. V shed 4 bases, J shed 4 bases, and the junction held 9 bases outside the gene matches. The V gene's germline CDR1 is MDHEN and CDR2 SYDVKM. The CDR3 DNA reads TGTGCCAGCAGTTCGACTAGCGGGGCAATCTCTTACGAGCAGTACTTC. Translation gives CASSSTSGAISYEQYF.

This rearrangement joins TRBV4-1 to TRBJ2-3; D is undetermined. Trimming removed 1 base from V and 0 bases from J, with 8 bases in between. CDR1 MGHRA and CDR2 YSYEKL come from the germline V gene. This CDR3 spans 15 amino acids. The CDR3 sequence is CASSQVQHSTDTQYF. In nucleotides, the CDR3 is TGCGCCAGCAGCCAAGTGCAGCATAGCACAGATACGCAGTATTTT.

This clonotype appeared many times. The chain carries TRBV6-2 or TRBV6-3 and TRBJ2-5; 12 bases fit TRBD2. With V trimmed by 7 bases and J by 6 bases, 12 bases remained unmatched. CDR1 is MNHEY and CDR2 is SVGEGT in the germline V gene. This CDR3 is built from 16 residues. The CDR3, as DNA: TGTGCCAGCAATGAACCTAGCGGGAGGGCTACGAAGACCCAGTACTTC. It translates to CASNEPSGRATKTQYF.

The CDR3 DNA follows: TGCGCCAGCAGCCTCTTAGGAGGGATTCCTCAAGAGACCCAGTACTTC. As protein: CASSLLGGIPQETQYF. The gene calls are TRBV4-1 and TRBJ2-5; TRBD2 might be the D (6 bases). The CDR3 extends over 16 amino acids. V gave up 4 bases and J gave up 2 bases, with 17 bases separating them. CDR1 and CDR2 (germline): MGHRA, YSYEKL.

Comments on this clonotype: Given a much more abundant clone one base away, this may be a read error. The chain links TRBV27 to TRBJ2-1; the match to TRBD1 covers 10 bases. Trimming at V came to 5 bases and at J to 0 bases, leaving 4 bases not matched to a gene. The germline V gene has CDR1 MNHEY and CDR2 SMNVEV (reference sequence). The CDR3 has 16 amino acids. The CDR3 reads CASSVGQGRSYNEQFF. CDR3 nucleotide sequence: TGTGCCAGCAGTGTGGGACAGGGGCGCTCCTACAATGAGCAGTTCTTC.

The chain recombines TRBV29-1 with TRBJ1-2; no clear D. This CDR3 contains 17 residues. Trimming removed 0 bases at V and 6 bases at J, with 23 bases between. Germline CDR1 SQVTM, CDR2 ANQGSEA. CDR3 DNA sequence: TGCAGCGTTGAAGATTACGACCCGGGAGATAGAGACGATGGCTACACCTTC. Protein: CSVEDYDPGDRDDGYTF.

This clonotype was seen a few times. CDR3 in amino acids: CAWIWEGGNTIYF. CDR3 sequence (DNA): TGTGCCTGGATTTGGGAGGGTGGAAACACCATATATTTT. V gene TRBV30 combines with J gene TRBJ1-3; D unclear. CDR3 length equals 13 residues. Trimming removed 4 bases from V and 3 bases from J, with 10 bases in between. Germline V gives CDR1 GTSNPN, CDR2 SVGIG (reference sequence).

Notes on this clonotype: A much larger clone differs from this one at a single base, so this may be a read error. The chain employs TRBV27 and TRBJ1-1; D is possibly TRBD1 (6 bases). From germline, CDR1 is MNHEY and CDR2 SMNVEV (reference sequence). The CDR3 is 14 residues long. CDR3 protein: CASSGYTGNPEAFF. CDR3 nucleotides: TGTGCCAGCAGTGGATACACAGGGAACCCTGAAGCTTTCTTT.

The table lists this clonotype with a few counts. The CDR3 nucleotides read TGTGCCACCGCCCTCCTAGTGCGGGGGCGTTCGGAGACCCAGTACTTC. Residues: CATALLVRGRSETQYF. The V call is TRBV24-1, the J call TRBJ2-5, with a possible D match to TRBD2 (7 bases). The CDR3 extends over 16 amino acids. Deletions cut 9 bases from V and 5 bases from J, with 24 bases between. Germline lookup yields CDR1 KGHDR and CDR2 SFDVKD.

The chain is built from TRBV30 and TRBJ1-3, with D perhaps TRBD1 (6 bases). The CDR3 runs 13 residues. In germline, CDR1 is GTSNPN, CDR2 SVGIG (reference sequence). V was trimmed by 5 bases and J by 2 bases, leaving 10 bases between them. CDR3 sequence reads: CAWARDTGNTIYF. The CDR3 coding sequence is TGTGCCTGGGCCAGGGACACTGGAAACACCATATATTTT.

This clonotype has more than one count but fewer than ten. The chain carries TRBV9 and TRBJ1-4; D possibly corresponds to TRBD1 (5 bases). From germline, CDR1 is SGDLS and CDR2 YYNGEE. V dropped 0 bases and J dropped 2 bases, with 5 bases sitting between them. The CDR3 spans 14 residues. CDR3 sequence (DNA): TGTGCCAGCAGCGTAGGGGGGACTAATGAAAAACTGTTTTTT. Protein sequence: CASSVGGTNEKLFF.

This clonotype was observed a few times. The gene calls are TRBV5-1 and TRBJ2-2; TRBD1 agrees at 7 bases. Germline CDR1 reads SGHRS; CDR2 reads YFSETQ. V lost 1 base, J lost 4 bases, and 7 bases stayed unmatched. The CDR3 is made up of 16 amino acids. CDR3 sequence (DNA): TGCGCCAGCAGCTTGTTTGAGACAGGGATCACCGGGGAGCTGTTTTTT. Its protein is CASSLFETGITGELFF.

This CDR3 reads CATSRAGGGSNQPQHF. CDR3 nucleotides: TGTGCCACCAGCAGAGCTGGGGGGGGGAGCAATCAGCCCCAGCATTTT. The chain joins TRBV15 to TRBJ1-5, with D possibly TRBD1 on 5 matching bases. CDR3 length: 16 amino acids. Germline V gene data show CDR1 as LNHNV and CDR2 as YYDKDF (reference sequence). V lost 1 base to trimming and J lost 1 base, with 11 bases between them.

CDR3 sequence reads: CASSLPAEETQYF. In nucleotides, the CDR3 is TGTGCCAGCAGCTTGCCGGCAGAAGAGACCCAGTACTTC. J is TRBJ2-5 and V is TRBV5-5; D remains ambiguous. The V and J ends lost 1 base and 3 bases respectively, with 7 bases between them. Germline V gene data show CDR1 as SGHKS and CDR2 as YYEKEE (reference sequence). CDR3 length: 13 amino acids.

This clonotype was found many times. The CDR3 sequence: CASSQVRETQYF. The CDR3 region has the DNA TGTGCCAGCAGCCAAGTTCGAGAGACCCAGTACTTC. The chain uses TRBV3-1 and TRBJ2-5; D is uncertain. The CDR3 runs 12 residues. Germline lookup yields CDR1 LGHDT and CDR2 YNNKEL (reference sequence). V was cut by 1 base and J by 4 bases, with 4 bases left in between.

The table lists this clonotype with many counts. V usage is TRBV30 and J usage is TRBJ2-7, with D perhaps TRBD2 (5 bases). Germline V lookup: CDR1 GTSNPN, CDR2 SVGIG (reference sequence). CDR3 length equals 12 residues. Trimming removed 3 bases from V and 4 bases from J, with 10 bases in between. In nucleotides, the CDR3 is TGTGCCTGGAGCGACGGGGATTACGAGCAGTACTTC. The encoded protein is CAWSDGDYEQYF.